This is a list of T cell receptor beta chains from one sample in a study of T cell repertoires in cytomegalovirus infection. Via MiXCR, TCRdb re-called the reads, giving one row per CDR3 protein. The repertoire holds tens of thousands of distinct CDR3 sequences, with approximately 24% as singletons. The antigens these receptors bind are not known. Sequencing used CD8+ T cells from cultured PBMCs, obtained from culture after CMV antigen stimulation. The receptors were sampled from a human donor in good health (CMV status not recorded). Some clones in this sample may be carry-over from other donors' samples. The CDR3 runs from the conserved cysteine through the conserved F or W. Fields, in order: V gene, J gene, D gene, CDR3 length, CDR3 protein. D genes are given only for firm matches.

v_call: TRBV5-6
j_call: TRBJ2-1
d_call: TRBD1
cdr3_length: 15
cdr3_aa: CASSRDRTANNEQFF

v_call: TRBV27
j_call: TRBJ2-5
d_call: -
cdr3_length: 15
cdr3_aa: CASSSALGVLETQYF

v_call: TRBV27
j_call: TRBJ2-3
d_call: TRBD2
cdr3_length: 17
cdr3_aa: CASSSLSGRVGTDTQYF

v_call: TRBV19
j_call: TRBJ1-2
d_call: TRBD1
cdr3_length: 15
cdr3_aa: CASSIDRGQAYGYTF

v_call: TRBV7-3
j_call: TRBJ1-2
d_call: TRBD1
cdr3_length: 15
cdr3_aa: CASSPPGTGRHGYTF

v_call: TRBV12-3/TRBV12-4
j_call: TRBJ2-7
d_call: -
cdr3_length: 14
cdr3_aa: CASSTDGALYEQYF

v_call: TRBV12-3/TRBV12-4
j_call: TRBJ1-2
d_call: -
cdr3_length: 13
cdr3_aa: CASSLGGEDGYTF

v_call: TRBV4-3
j_call: TRBJ2-5
d_call: TRBD2
cdr3_length: 18
cdr3_aa: CASSHTGAAGGGEETQYF

v_call: TRBV15
j_call: TRBJ2-5
d_call: -
cdr3_length: 13
cdr3_aa: CATSDPGGETQYF

v_call: TRBV7-2
j_call: TRBJ2-1
d_call: -
cdr3_length: 13
cdr3_aa: CASSLGGGNEQFF

v_call: TRBV7-9
j_call: TRBJ2-5
d_call: -
cdr3_length: 14
cdr3_aa: CASSLDRGEETQYF

v_call: TRBV6-8
j_call: TRBJ2-2
d_call: -
cdr3_length: 15
cdr3_aa: CASSYSGTYTGELFF

v_call: TRBV4-3
j_call: TRBJ2-7
d_call: TRBD2
cdr3_length: 16
cdr3_aa: CASSQETSGGAYEQYF

v_call: TRBV6-1
j_call: TRBJ2-1
d_call: -
cdr3_length: 15
cdr3_aa: CASLLVHLTDNEQFF

v_call: TRBV6-2/TRBV6-3
j_call: TRBJ2-1
d_call: TRBD1
cdr3_length: 18
cdr3_aa: CASTPFEDRGVTYNEQFF

v_call: TRBV27
j_call: TRBJ1-1
d_call: -
cdr3_length: 12
cdr3_aa: CASKAGITEAFF

v_call: TRBV14
j_call: TRBJ2-7
d_call: -
cdr3_length: 14
cdr3_aa: CASSLYKTSYEQYF

v_call: TRBV20-1
j_call: TRBJ1-1
d_call: -
cdr3_length: 16
cdr3_aa: CSARETVLGYRTEAFF

v_call: TRBV28
j_call: TRBJ1-5
d_call: TRBD1
cdr3_length: 13
cdr3_aa: CASRDRAKQPQHF

v_call: TRBV19
j_call: TRBJ2-4
d_call: -
cdr3_length: 13
cdr3_aa: CASRQGSKNIQYF

v_call: TRBV6-5
j_call: TRBJ2-3
d_call: -
cdr3_length: 14
cdr3_aa: CASSPPTSTDTQYF

v_call: TRBV19
j_call: TRBJ2-1
d_call: -
cdr3_length: 16
cdr3_aa: CASSAPGLAYYNEQFF

v_call: TRBV7-9
j_call: TRBJ2-1
d_call: TRBD2
cdr3_length: 14
cdr3_aa: CASSLVLAGVEQFF

v_call: TRBV12-3/TRBV12-4
j_call: TRBJ2-3
d_call: TRBD2
cdr3_length: 17
cdr3_aa: CASSGGRAGRDTDTQYF

v_call: TRBV9
j_call: TRBJ2-5
d_call: TRBD2
cdr3_length: 15
cdr3_aa: CASSSVAGLGETQYF

v_call: TRBV4-3
j_call: TRBJ1-2
d_call: -
cdr3_length: 16
cdr3_aa: CASSQDTVQFLYGYTF

v_call: TRBV6-5
j_call: TRBJ2-5
d_call: -
cdr3_length: 12
cdr3_aa: CASSSLKETQYF

v_call: TRBV11-2
j_call: TRBJ2-7
d_call: -
cdr3_length: 13
cdr3_aa: CASTNHGGNEQYF

v_call: TRBV6-1
j_call: TRBJ2-1
d_call: -
cdr3_length: 13
cdr3_aa: CASTQWPYNVQFF